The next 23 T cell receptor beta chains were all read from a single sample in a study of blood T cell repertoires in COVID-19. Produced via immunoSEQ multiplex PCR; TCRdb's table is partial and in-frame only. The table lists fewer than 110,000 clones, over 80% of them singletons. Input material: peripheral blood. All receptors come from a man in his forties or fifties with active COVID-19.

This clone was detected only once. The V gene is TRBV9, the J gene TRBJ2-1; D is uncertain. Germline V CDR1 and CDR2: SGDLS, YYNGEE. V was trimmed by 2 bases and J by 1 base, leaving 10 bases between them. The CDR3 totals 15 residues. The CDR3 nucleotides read TGTGCCAGCAGCGTTACAGCCGAATCCTACAATGAGCAGTTCTTC. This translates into CASSVTAESYNEQFF.

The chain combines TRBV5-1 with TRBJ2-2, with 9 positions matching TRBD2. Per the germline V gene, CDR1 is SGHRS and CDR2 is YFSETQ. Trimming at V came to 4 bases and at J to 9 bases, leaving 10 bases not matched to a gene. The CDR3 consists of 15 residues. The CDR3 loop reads CASSPGTSSPRELFF. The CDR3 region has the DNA TGCGCCAGCAGCCCAGGGACTAGCTCCCCGCGGGAGCTGTTTTTT.

The CDR3 DNA reads TGTGCCAGCAGTGAATTACGACCTAGTAACGCGGGGGGAGAGACCCAGTACTTC. This encodes CASSELRPSNAGGETQYF. The chain couples TRBV2 to TRBJ2-5, with TRBD2 matching over 8 bases. The CDR3 is 18 residues long. Germline lookup yields CDR1 SNHLY and CDR2 FYNNEI. V gave up 2 bases and J gave up 4 bases; unmatched junction bases: 15.

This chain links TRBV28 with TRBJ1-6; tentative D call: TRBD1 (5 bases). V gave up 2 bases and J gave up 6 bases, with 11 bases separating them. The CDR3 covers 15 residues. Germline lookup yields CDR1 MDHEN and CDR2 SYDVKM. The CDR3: CASSLNPGFNSPLHF. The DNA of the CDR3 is TGTGCCAGCAGTTTAAATCCAGGGTTTAATTCACCCCTCCACTTT.

CDR3 residues: CASSKVGLTAGYSDTQYF. CDR3 nucleotides: TGTGCCAGCAGCAAAGTGGGGTTGACGGCGGGATATAGTGATACGCAGTATTTT. The chain couples TRBV21-1 to TRBJ2-3; the table's D call, TRBD2, has no DNA check behind it. TRBV21-1 is labeled a pseudogene. This CDR3 is built from 18 residues.

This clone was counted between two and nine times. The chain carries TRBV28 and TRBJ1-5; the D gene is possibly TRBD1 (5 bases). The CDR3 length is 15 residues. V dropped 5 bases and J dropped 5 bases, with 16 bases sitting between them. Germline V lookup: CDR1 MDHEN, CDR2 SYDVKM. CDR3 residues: CASSPGWGLDQPQHF. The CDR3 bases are TGTGCCAGCAGTCCCGGATGGGGCCTGGATCAGCCCCAGCATTTT.

CDR3 amino acids: CASSQDRGRSTEAFF. CDR3 DNA: TGTGCCAGCAGCCAAGACAGGGGGCGCAGCACTGAAGCTTTCTTT. The V call is TRBV7-2, the J call TRBJ1-1, with 10 bases lining up with TRBD1. The CDR3 length is 15 residues. Germline CDR1 SGHTA, CDR2 FQGNSA. V lost 5 bases and J lost 4; bases outside the gene matches: 7. Based on the CDR3 plus reference TRBV7-2 and TRBJ1-1, the full variable domain is GAGVSQSPSNKVTEKGKDVELRCDPISGHTALYWYRQSLGQGLEFLIYFQGNSAPDKSGLPSDRFSAERTGGSVSTLTIQRTQQEDSAVYLCASSQDRGRSTEAFFGQGTRLTVV.

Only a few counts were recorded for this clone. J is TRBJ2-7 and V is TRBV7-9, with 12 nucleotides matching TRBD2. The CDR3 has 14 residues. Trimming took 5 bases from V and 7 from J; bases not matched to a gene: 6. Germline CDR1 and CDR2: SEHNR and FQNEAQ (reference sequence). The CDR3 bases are TGTGCCAGCAGCCGACTAGCGGGAGTGGAGGAGCAGTACTTC. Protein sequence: CASSRLAGVEEQYF.

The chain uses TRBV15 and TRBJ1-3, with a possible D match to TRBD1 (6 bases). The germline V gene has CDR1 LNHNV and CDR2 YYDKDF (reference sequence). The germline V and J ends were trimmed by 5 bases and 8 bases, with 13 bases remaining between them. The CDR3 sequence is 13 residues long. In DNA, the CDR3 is TGTGCCACCAGCTTCTCAGGGGAACACACCATATATTTT. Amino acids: CATSFSGEHTIYF.

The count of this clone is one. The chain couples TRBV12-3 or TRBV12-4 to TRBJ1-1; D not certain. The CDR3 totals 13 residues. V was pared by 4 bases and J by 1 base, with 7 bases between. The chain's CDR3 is CASSSGRNTEAFF. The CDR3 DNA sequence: TGTGCCAGCAGTTCGGGGAGGAACACTGAAGCTTTCTTT.

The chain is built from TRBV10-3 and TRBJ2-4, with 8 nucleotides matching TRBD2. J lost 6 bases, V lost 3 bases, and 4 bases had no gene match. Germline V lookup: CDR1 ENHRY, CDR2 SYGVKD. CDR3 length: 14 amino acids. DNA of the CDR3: TGTGCCATCAGTGACCCAGCGGGAGCAAACATTCAGTACTTC. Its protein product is CAISDPAGANIQYF.

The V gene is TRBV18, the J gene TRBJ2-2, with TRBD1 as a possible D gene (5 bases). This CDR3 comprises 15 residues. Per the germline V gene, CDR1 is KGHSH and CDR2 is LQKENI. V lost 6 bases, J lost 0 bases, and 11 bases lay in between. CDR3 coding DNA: TGTGCCAGCTCCCAGGGCGGATCGAACACCGGGGAGCTGTTTTTT. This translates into CASSQGGSNTGELFF. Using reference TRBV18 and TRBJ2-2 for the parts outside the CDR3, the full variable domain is NAGVMQNPRHLVRRRGQEARLRCSPMKGHSHVYWYRQLPEEGLKFMVYLQKENIIDESGMPKERFSAEFPKEGPSILRIQQVVRGDSAAYFCASSQGGSNTGELFFGEGSRLTVL.

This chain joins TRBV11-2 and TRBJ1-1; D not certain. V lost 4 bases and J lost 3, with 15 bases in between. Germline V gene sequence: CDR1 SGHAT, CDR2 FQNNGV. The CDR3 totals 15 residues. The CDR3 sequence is CASSSWTERDTEAFF. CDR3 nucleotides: TGTGCCAGCAGCTCCTGGACGGAGAGGGACACTGAAGCTTTCTTT. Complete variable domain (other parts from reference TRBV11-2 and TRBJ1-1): EAGVAQSPRYKIIEKRQSVAFWCNPISGHATLYWYQQILGQGPKLLIQFQNNGVVDDSQLPKDRFSAERLKGVDSTLKIQPAKLEDSAVYLCASSSWTERDTEAFFGQGTRLTVV.

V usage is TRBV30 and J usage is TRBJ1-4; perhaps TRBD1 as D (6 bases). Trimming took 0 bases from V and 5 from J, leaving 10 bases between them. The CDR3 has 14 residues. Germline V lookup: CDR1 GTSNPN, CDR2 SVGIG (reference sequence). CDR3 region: CAWSVGQFNEKLFF. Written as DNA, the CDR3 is TGTGCCTGGAGTGTTGGACAGTTCAATGAAAAACTGTTTTTT.

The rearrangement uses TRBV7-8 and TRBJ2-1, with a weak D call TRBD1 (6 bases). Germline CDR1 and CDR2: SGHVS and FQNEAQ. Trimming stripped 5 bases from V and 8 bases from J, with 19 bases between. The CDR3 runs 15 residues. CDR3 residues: CASSTPGPGGHEQFF. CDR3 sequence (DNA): TGTGCCAGCAGCACCCCCGGGCCTGGGGGCCATGAGCAGTTCTTC.

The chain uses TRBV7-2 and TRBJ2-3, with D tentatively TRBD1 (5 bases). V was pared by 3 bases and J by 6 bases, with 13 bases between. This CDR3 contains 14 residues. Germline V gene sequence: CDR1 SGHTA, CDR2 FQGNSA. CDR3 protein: CASSLTGALDTQYF. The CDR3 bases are TGTGCCAGCAGCTTGACTGGGGCACTCGATACGCAGTATTTT. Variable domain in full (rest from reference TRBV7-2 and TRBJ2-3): GAGVSQSPSNKVTEKGKDVELRCDPISGHTALYWYRQSLGQGLEFLIYFQGNSAPDKSGLPSDRFSAERTGGSVSTLTIQRTQQEDSAVYLCASSLTGALDTQYFGPGTRLTVL.

CDR3: CASSYAVGIRSNEQFF. The CDR3 nucleotides read TGCGCCAGCAGCTACGCTGTCGGGATCCGATCCAATGAGCAGTTCTTC. V and J are TRBV5-1 and TRBJ2-1; D is perhaps TRBD2 (5 bases). The CDR3 is made up of 16 amino acids. V lost 3 bases to trimming and J lost 6 bases, with 19 bases between them. Looked up from germline, CDR1 is SGHRS and CDR2 is YFSETQ.

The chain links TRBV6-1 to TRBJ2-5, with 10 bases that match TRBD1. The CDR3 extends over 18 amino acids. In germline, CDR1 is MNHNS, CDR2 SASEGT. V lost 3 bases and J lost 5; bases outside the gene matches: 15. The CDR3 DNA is TGTGCCAGCAGTGACACTCGACAGGGGGCCACGATCAGGGAGACCCAGTACTTC. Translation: CASSDTRQGATIRETQYF.

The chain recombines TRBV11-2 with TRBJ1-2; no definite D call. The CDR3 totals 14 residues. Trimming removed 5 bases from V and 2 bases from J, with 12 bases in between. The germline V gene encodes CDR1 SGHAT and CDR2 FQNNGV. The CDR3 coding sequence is TGTGCCAGCAGCGAAAATGAGGTGAACTATGGCTACACCTTC. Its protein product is CASSENEVNYGYTF. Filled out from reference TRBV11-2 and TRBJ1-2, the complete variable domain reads EAGVAQSPRYKIIEKRQSVAFWCNPISGHATLYWYQQILGQGPKLLIQFQNNGVVDDSQLPKDRFSAERLKGVDSTLKIQPAKLEDSAVYLCASSENEVNYGYTFGSGTRLTVV.

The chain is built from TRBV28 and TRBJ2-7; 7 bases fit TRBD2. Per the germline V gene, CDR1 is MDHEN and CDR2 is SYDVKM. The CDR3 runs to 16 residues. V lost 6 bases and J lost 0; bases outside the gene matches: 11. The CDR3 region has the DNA TGTGCCAGCAGCCCGTTTGGGACTACAAGCTCCTACGAGCAGTACTTC. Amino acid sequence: CASSPFGTTSSYEQYF.

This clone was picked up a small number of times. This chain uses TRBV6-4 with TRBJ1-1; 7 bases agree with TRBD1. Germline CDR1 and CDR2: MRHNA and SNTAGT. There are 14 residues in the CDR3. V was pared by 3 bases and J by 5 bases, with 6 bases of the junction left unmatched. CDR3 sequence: CASSERDRGTEAFF. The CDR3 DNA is TGTGCCAGCAGTGAACGGGACAGAGGGACTGAAGCTTTCTTT.

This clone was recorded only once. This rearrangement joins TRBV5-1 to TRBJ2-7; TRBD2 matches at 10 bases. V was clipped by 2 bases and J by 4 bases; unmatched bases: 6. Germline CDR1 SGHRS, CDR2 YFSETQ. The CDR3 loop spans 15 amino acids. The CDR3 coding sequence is TGCGCCAGCAGCTTTTCTAGCGGGAGAAATTACGAGCAGTACTTC. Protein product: CASSFSSGRNYEQYF.

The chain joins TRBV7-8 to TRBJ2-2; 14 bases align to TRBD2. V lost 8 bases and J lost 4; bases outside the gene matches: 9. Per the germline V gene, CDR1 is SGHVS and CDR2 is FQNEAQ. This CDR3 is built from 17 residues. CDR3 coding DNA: TGTGCCAGCGCAGGGACTAGCGGGAGTAGGTTCACCGGGGAGCTGTTTTTT. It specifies CASAGTSGSRFTGELFF.